The 32 T cell receptor beta chains reported below all come from one sample, sequenced in a study of blood T cell repertoires in COVID-19. Generated by immunoSEQ multiplex PCR, the TCRdb table keeps only in-frame clones and is missing some. Of roughly 100,000 clones listed, roughly 79% are singletons. Sequenced sample: peripheral blood. All receptors derive from a man older than 75 with acute or convalescent COVID-19.

This rearrangement joins TRBV2 to TRBJ2-2, with 7 bases fitting TRBD1. Germline V gene data show CDR1 as SNHLY and CDR2 as FYNNEI. J was trimmed by 8 bases and V by 4 bases; bases with no gene match: 7. The CDR3 covers 14 residues. For the CDR3, the DNA is TGTGCCAGCAGTGGGTTGACAGGGCCTGGGGAGCTGTTTTTT. Amino acid sequence: CASSGLTGPGELFF.

The rearrangement links TRBV6-5 to TRBJ2-1; 8 bases map to TRBD1. V trimming: 6 bases; J trimming: 3 bases; junction bases outside the gene matches: 7. The CDR3 totals 15 residues. CDR1 MNHEY and CDR2 SVGAGI come from the germline V gene. CDR3: CASRSVGQGYNEQFF. In DNA form, the CDR3 reads TGTGCCAGCAGGTCCGTCGGACAGGGCTACAATGAGCAGTTCTTC.

The chain links TRBV7-2 to TRBJ2-7; TRBD2 matches 15 bases. Germline loops: CDR1 SGHTA, CDR2 FQGNSA. The CDR3 runs 18 residues. After removal of 5 bases from V and 1 base from J, the junction contained 9 bases not matched to a gene. As DNA, the CDR3 is TGTGCCAGCAGCCCGCCGGGACTAGCGGGAGGAGGGTCCTACGAGCAGTACTTC. Translation: CASSPPGLAGGGSYEQYF.

The J gene is TRBJ2-5, the V gene TRBV6-5, with D possibly TRBD1 on 7 matching bases. CDR3 length: 15 amino acids. From germline, CDR1 is MNHEY and CDR2 SVGAGI. V lost 8 bases and J lost 3, with 19 bases in between. CDR3 sequence: CASSPGQAGKETQYF. The CDR3 region has the DNA TGTGCCAGCTCTCCCGGACAGGCGGGAAAAGAGACCCAGTACTTC.

V is TRBV5-1 and J is TRBJ2-1, with D perhaps matching TRBD2 (5 bases). V was shortened by 0 bases and J by 16 bases, with 11 bases between the two germline ends. The CDR3 consists of 11 residues. Germline loops: CDR1 SGHRS, CDR2 YFSETQ. CDR3 protein: CASSLEGPGFF. As DNA, the CDR3 is TGCGCCAGCAGCTTGGAAGGGCCGGGATTCTTC.

The table lists this clone with a count of one. The chain joins TRBV28 to TRBJ1-4; 8 nucleotides align to TRBD1. The CDR3 contains 14 residues. CDR1 and CDR2 from the germline V gene are MDHEN and SYDVKM. The V and J ends lost 6 bases and 10 bases, in that order; junction bases with no gene match: 10. The CDR3 DNA is TGTGCCAGCAGCTTAAGACAGGGGTTGGGAAAACTGTTTTTT. This codes for CASSLRQGLGKLFF.

This sequence joins TRBV4-3 and TRBJ2-5; TRBD2 aligns across 9 bases. The junction had 5 bases not matched to a gene; V was cut back by 1 base and J by 5 bases. The CDR3 is 15 amino acids. Germline CDR1 LGHNA, CDR2 YSLEER. The DNA for the CDR3 is TGCGCCAGCAGCCAAGGGAATAGCGGGAGTGAGACCCAGTACTTC. Protein sequence: CASSQGNSGSETQYF.

The chain joins TRBV28 to TRBJ1-6; D unclear. The CDR3 runs 12 residues. V was cut by 1 base and J by 9 bases, with 4 bases left in between. Germline CDR1 MDHEN, CDR2 SYDVKM. CDR3 residues: CASSLLSSPLHF. The CDR3 region has the DNA TGTGCCAGCAGTTTATTGAGTTCACCCCTCCACTTT.

CDR3 DNA: TGTGCCAGCAGCTTCCTCAAATCGGTTGATGAGCAGTTCTTC. Its protein is CASSFLKSVDEQFF. The chain uses TRBV2 and TRBJ2-1; D unresolved. This CDR3 region has 14 residues. The germline V gene encodes CDR1 SNHLY and CDR2 FYNNEI. The V gene lost 6 bases and the J gene lost 8 bases, with 17 bases spanning the gap.

The gene calls are TRBV10-3 and TRBJ2-3, with 11 bases lining up with TRBD2. The length of the CDR3 is 16 residues. Germline CDR1 ENHRY, CDR2 SYGVKD. V was pared by 6 bases and J by 4 bases, with 9 bases of the junction left unmatched. As DNA, the CDR3 is TGTGCCATCAGACCTTTAGCGGGAGGGAGTGCAGATACGCAGTATTTT. Protein sequence: CAIRPLAGGSADTQYF.

This chain connects TRBV6-1 to TRBJ1-5; D unclear. Germline values: CDR1 MNHNS, CDR2 SASEGT. V dropped 2 bases and J dropped 6 bases, with 5 bases sitting between them. The CDR3 sequence is 12 residues long. DNA for the CDR3: TGTGCCAGCAGTGAACAATCTCAGCCCCAGCATTTT. Amino acid sequence: CASSEQSQPQHF.

The chain combines TRBV5-5 with TRBJ1-5, with 7 nucleotides matching TRBD1. CDR1 SGHKS and CDR2 YYEKEE come from the germline V gene (reference sequence). The CDR3 length is 16 residues. V was pared by 5 bases and J by 4 bases, with 12 bases of the junction left unmatched. The CDR3 DNA is TGTGCCAGCAGTTTGATACAGGGGAGTATTAATCAGCCCCAGCATTTT. It yields the protein CASSLIQGSINQPQHF. The entire variable domain, with the rest obtained from reference TRBV5-5 and TRBJ1-5, is as follows: DAGVTQSPTHLIKTRGQQVTLRCSPISGHKSVSWYQQVLGQGPQFIFQYYEKEERGRGNFPDRFSARQFPNYSSELNVNALLLGDSALYLCASSLIQGSINQPQHFGDGTRLSIL.

V usage is TRBV27 and J usage is TRBJ2-3; 9 nucleotides align to TRBD2. V was clipped by 8 bases and J by 4 bases; unmatched bases: 13. CDR1 and CDR2 (germline): MNHEY, SMNVEV (reference sequence). The CDR3 covers 16 residues. The CDR3 coding sequence is TGTGCCAGCCTTACTAGAGTAGCGGGAGTGTCAGATACGCAGTATTTT. Encoded protein: CASLTRVAGVSDTQYF.

The genes are TRBV7-2 and TRBJ2-1; 8 bases line up with TRBD2. The CDR3 is 15 residues long. CDR1 is SGHTA and CDR2 is FQGNSA in the germline V gene. V gave up 1 base and J gave up 4 bases; unmatched junction bases: 3. CDR3 nucleotides: TGTGCCAGCAGCTTAGGTAGCGGGACTTACAATGAGCAGTTCTTC. It translates to CASSLGSGTYNEQFF.

The chain is built from TRBV28 and TRBJ1-2; 10 bases align to TRBD1. Germline loops: CDR1 MDHEN, CDR2 SYDVKM. The CDR3 runs to 16 residues. After removal of 2 bases from V and 7 bases from J, the junction contained 10 bases not matched to a gene. CDR3 amino acids: CASSLGGTGALSGYTF. CDR3 DNA: TGTGCCAGCAGTTTAGGGGGGACAGGGGCTTTAAGTGGCTACACCTTC.

The CDR3: CASNRVTGELFF. For the CDR3, the DNA is TGTGCCAGCAACAGGGTAACCGGGGAGCTGTTTTTT. The gene calls are TRBV25-1 and TRBJ2-2; the D gene is possibly TRBD1 (6 bases). V shed 7 bases and J shed 5 bases, with 8 bases lying between them. This CDR3 has 12 residues. From germline, CDR1 is MGHDK and CDR2 SYGVNS.

The chain recombines TRBV15 with TRBJ1-2, with D unclear. V gave up 1 base and J gave up 4 bases, with 16 bases separating them. Germline lookup yields CDR1 LNHNV and CDR2 YYDKDF (reference sequence). The CDR3 runs to 16 residues. CDR3 region: CATSRGRGGVGYGYTF. DNA for the CDR3: TGTGCCACCAGCAGAGGCCGGGGAGGAGTAGGCTATGGCTACACCTTC.

The V gene is TRBV6-2 or TRBV6-3, the J gene TRBJ1-2; 8 nucleotides align to TRBD1. Germline V CDR1 and CDR2: MNHEY, SVGEGT. V lost 6 bases to trimming and J lost 5 bases; unmatched junction nucleotides: 11. The CDR3 is made up of 15 amino acids. CDR3 DNA sequence: TGTGCCAGCAGCCCCCGTGGACAGGGAACTTATGGCTACACCTTC. Translating it yields CASSPRGQGTYGYTF.

The chain couples TRBV12-3 or TRBV12-4 to TRBJ2-1, with 7 bases fitting TRBD2. The CDR3 extends over 12 amino acids. The V and J ends lost 1 base and 10 bases, in that order; junction bases with no gene match: 1. This chain's CDR3 is CASSLGAGEQFF. CDR3 coding DNA: TGTGCCAGCAGTTTAGGAGCGGGGGAGCAGTTCTTC.

The V call is TRBV10-3, the J call TRBJ1-1; 8 bases are a match to TRBD1. V lost 10 bases, J lost 4 bases, and 5 bases stayed unmatched. The CDR3 runs 12 residues. CDR1 is ENHRY and CDR2 is SYGVKD in the germline V gene. CDR3 bases: TGTGCCACCGAACAGGGGGGCACTGAAGCTTTCTTT. Translated, it gives CATEQGGTEAFF.

The chain employs TRBV27 and TRBJ2-5; 9 nucleotides agree with TRBD1. Unmatched junction bases numbered 7, after V lost 2 bases and J lost 3 bases. Germline CDR1 is MNHEY and CDR2 is SMNVEV (reference sequence). The CDR3 contains 16 residues. In DNA form, the CDR3 reads TGTGCCAGCAGTTTAGGACAGGGGAGGGGAAAAGAGACCCAGTACTTC. This sequence encodes CASSLGQGRGKETQYF.

Details on this clone: At one end, the junction sequence differs from germline, possibly due to a read error. V gene TRBV14 combines with J gene TRBJ2-1; 11 bases are a match to TRBD2. Germline-derived CDR1 and CDR2 are SGHDN and FVKESK. The CDR3 sequence is 18 residues long. The CDR3: CASTQATLAGAPRNEQFF. The DNA for the CDR3 is TGTGCCAGCACCCAAGCCACACTAGCGGGAGCCCCAAGGAATGAGCAGTTCTTC.

This clone was seen a single time. This chain links TRBV5-6 with TRBJ1-2; tentative D call: TRBD1 (5 bases). The CDR3 contains 13 residues. Germline lookup yields CDR1 SGHDT and CDR2 YYEEEE. V dropped 4 bases and J dropped 4 bases, with 11 bases sitting between them. CDR3 bases: TGTGCCAGCAGCCTCAGGGATTTCTATGGCTACACCTTC. Translation: CASSLRDFYGYTF.

The chain links TRBV4-3 to TRBJ1-4; D might be TRBD1 (5 bases). Germline-derived CDR1 and CDR2 are LGHNA and YSLEER. V lost 0 bases, J lost 4 bases, and 12 bases lay in between. This CDR3 is 16 amino acids long. The CDR3 nucleotides are TGCGCCAGCAGCCAAGATCCGGGGAGGGGTAATGAAAAACTGTTTTTT. This sequence encodes CASSQDPGRGNEKLFF.

The genes are TRBV2 and TRBJ1-1; 8 positions agree with TRBD1. Germline V gene data show CDR1 as SNHLY and CDR2 as FYNNEI. J gave up 4 bases and V 2 bases, and 15 bases lay outside the gene matches. The CDR3 loop spans 18 amino acids. CDR3 sequence reads: CASSEFRTAKTGVTEAFF. The CDR3, as DNA: TGTGCCAGCAGTGAATTCCGGACAGCCAAGACAGGGGTCACTGAAGCTTTCTTT.

The chain joins TRBV6-5 to TRBJ1-1, with a tentative D call TRBD1 (5 bases). Germline lookup yields CDR1 MNHEY and CDR2 SVGAGI. The CDR3 has 16 amino acids. Trimming shortened V by 0 bases and J by 0 bases, and 11 bases separated the two germline ends. CDR3 in DNA: TGTGCCAGCAGTTACTCTCTTAAGGGGATGAACACTGAAGCTTTCTTT. This sequence encodes CASSYSLKGMNTEAFF.

This clone was seen only once. The chain recombines TRBV19 with TRBJ2-3, with 9 bases fitting TRBD1. The V gene end was trimmed by 3 bases and the J gene end by 5 bases; junction bases not matched to a gene: 6. The CDR3 length is 15 residues. Germline assignment: CDR1 LNHDA and CDR2 SQIVND (reference sequence). In nucleotides, the CDR3 is TGTGCCAGTAGTATCCAGACAGGGGGGGTAGATACGCAGTATTTT. As protein: CASSIQTGGVDTQYF.

The chain links TRBV28 to TRBJ2-7, with a possible D match to TRBD1 (6 bases). V was cut by 8 bases and J by 0 bases, with 11 bases left in between. The CDR3 covers 13 residues. Germline CDR1 reads MDHEN; CDR2 reads SYDVKM. The CDR3 nucleotides are TGTGCCAGCCAGACAGGCAGCTCCTACGAGCAGTACTTC. Residues: CASQTGSSYEQYF.

The V and J genes are TRBV5-6 and TRBJ2-7; 7 bases match TRBD1. CDR1 is SGHDT and CDR2 is YYEEEE in the germline V gene. The V segment lost 4 bases and the J segment 2 bases; nucleotides outside the gene matches: 9. CDR3 length equals 15 residues. The CDR3 protein is CASSRMDRMTYEQYF. The DNA of the CDR3 is TGTGCCAGCAGCCGTATGGACAGGATGACCTACGAGCAGTACTTC.

The DNA for the CDR3 is TGTGCCTGGACCACACAGGGCACCGGGGAGCTGTTTTTT. Translating it yields CAWTTQGTGELFF. V usage is TRBV30 and J usage is TRBJ2-2; maybe TRBD1 (6 bases). The V gene's germline CDR1 is GTSNPN and CDR2 SVGIG (reference sequence). With 4 bases removed from V and 4 bases from J, the gap between germline ends came to 10 bases. The CDR3 loop spans 13 amino acids.

This chain links TRBV7-3 with TRBJ2-1; 10 bases match TRBD2. CDR1 and CDR2 (germline): SGHTA, FQGTGA. Trimming removed 5 bases from V and 7 bases from J; junction bases left unmatched: 11. This CDR3 contains 16 residues. The CDR3 region is CASSQTLAGAPNEQFF. The CDR3 nucleotides are TGTGCCAGCAGCCAGACTCTAGCGGGAGCGCCGAATGAGCAGTTCTTC.

This CDR3 reads CASSQAGVTYTQYF. CDR3 DNA sequence: TGTGCCAGCAGCCAAGCCGGAGTTACTTATACGCAGTATTTT. The gene calls are TRBV14 and TRBJ2-3; unclear D gene. V gave up 1 base and J gave up 7 bases, with 12 bases separating them. Germline V gene data show CDR1 as SGHDN and CDR2 as FVKESK. The CDR3 consists of 14 residues.